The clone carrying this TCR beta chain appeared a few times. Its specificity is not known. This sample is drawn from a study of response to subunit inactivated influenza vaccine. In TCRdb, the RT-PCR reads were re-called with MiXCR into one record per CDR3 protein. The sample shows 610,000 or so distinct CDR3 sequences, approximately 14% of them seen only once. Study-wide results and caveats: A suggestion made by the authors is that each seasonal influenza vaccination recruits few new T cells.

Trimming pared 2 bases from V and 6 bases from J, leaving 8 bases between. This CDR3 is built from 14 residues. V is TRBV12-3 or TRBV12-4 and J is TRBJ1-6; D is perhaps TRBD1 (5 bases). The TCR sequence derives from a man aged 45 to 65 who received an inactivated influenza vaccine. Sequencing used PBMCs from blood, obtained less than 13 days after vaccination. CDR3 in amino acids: CASSLRGTNSPLHF. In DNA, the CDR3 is TGTGCCAGCAGTTTAAGAGGGACTAATTCACCCCTCCACTTT.